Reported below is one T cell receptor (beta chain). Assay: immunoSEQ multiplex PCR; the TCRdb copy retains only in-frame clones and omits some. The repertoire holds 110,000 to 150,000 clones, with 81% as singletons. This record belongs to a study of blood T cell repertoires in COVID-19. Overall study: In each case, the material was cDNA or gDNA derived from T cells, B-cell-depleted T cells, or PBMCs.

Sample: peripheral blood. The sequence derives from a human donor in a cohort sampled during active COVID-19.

In nucleotides, the CDR3 is TGTGCCAGCAGTTTGGGAGTAAGAGACAGGGGCGACGAGCAGTACTTC. Its protein product is CASSLGVRDRGDEQYF. The chain employs TRBV28 and TRBJ2-7; 8 nucleotides line up with TRBD1. The CDR3 runs to 16 residues. Trimming at V came to 3 bases and at J to 5 bases, leaving 12 bases not matched to a gene. Germline V lookup: CDR1 MDHEN, CDR2 SYDVKM. Looking up the rest from reference TRBV28 and TRBJ2-7 gives the full variable domain: DVKVTQSSRYLVKRTGEKVFLECVQDMDHENMFWYRQDPGLGLRLIYFSYDVKMKEKGDIPEGYSVSREKKERFSLILESASTNQTSMYLCASSLGVRDRGDEQYFGPGTRLTVT.